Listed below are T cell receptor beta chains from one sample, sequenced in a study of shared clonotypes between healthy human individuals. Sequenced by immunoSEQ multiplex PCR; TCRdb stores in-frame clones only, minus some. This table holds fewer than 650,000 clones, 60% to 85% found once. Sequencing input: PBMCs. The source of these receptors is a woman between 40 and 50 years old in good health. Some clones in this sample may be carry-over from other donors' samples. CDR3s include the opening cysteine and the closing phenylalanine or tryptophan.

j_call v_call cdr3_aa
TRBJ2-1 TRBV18 CASSLPGQTYNEQFF
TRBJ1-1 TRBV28 CASSLTGTAEAFF
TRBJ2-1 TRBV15 CATSKSSYNEQFF
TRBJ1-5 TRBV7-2 CASSFSRSGSNQPQHF
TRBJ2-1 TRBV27 CASSLGGRGDNEQFF
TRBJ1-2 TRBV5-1 CASSGTGTGGYTF
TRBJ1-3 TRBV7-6 CASSLTGNTIYF
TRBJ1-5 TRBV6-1 CASSLDRGDQPQHF
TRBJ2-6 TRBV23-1 CASSQSGLAGDGGWANVLTF
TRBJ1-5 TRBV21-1 CASSSPGGQVLNQPQHF